The clone carrying this T cell receptor (beta chain) was seen more than once but under ten times. No antigen is known for it. A second PCR of about 6 to 12 cycles used a sample-barcoded 5' primer and a J-beta primer mix. There were at least 2.5 million CDR3-containing paired-end reads obtained from each sample. Via MiXCR, TCRdb re-called the 5' RACE reads, giving one row per CDR3 protein. Here the sample spans approximately 810,000 distinct CDR3 sequences, more than 25% being singletons. The data were taken from a study of blood T cells in healthy people across ages. Notes on the study in general: With age, beta diversity per million T cells declined roughly linearly, significantly by 30 to 40.

The ends lost 1 base at V and 13 bases at J; junction bases unmatched: 5. This CDR3 region has 15 residues. The TCR sequence derives from a woman aged 80 or older in good health. The J gene is TRBJ2-1, the V gene TRBV12-3 or TRBV12-4; 15 bases match TRBD2. The sequencing sample was made of blood. CDR3 in amino acids: CASSLGTSGRAGQFF. CDR3 coding DNA: TGTGCCAGCAGTTTAGGGACTAGCGGGAGGGCGGGACAGTTCTTC.